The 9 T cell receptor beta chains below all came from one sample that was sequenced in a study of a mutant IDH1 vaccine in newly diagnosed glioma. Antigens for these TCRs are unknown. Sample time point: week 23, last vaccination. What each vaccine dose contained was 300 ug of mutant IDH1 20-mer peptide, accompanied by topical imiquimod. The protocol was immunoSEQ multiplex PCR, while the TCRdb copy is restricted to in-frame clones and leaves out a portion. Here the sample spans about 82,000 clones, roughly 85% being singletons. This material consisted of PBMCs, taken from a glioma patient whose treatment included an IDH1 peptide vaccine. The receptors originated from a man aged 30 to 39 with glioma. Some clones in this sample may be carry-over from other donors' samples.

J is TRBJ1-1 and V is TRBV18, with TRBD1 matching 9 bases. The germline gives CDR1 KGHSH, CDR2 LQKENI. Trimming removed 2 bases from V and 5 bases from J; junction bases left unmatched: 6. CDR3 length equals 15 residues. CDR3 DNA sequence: TGTGCCAGCTCACCAACAGGGGGCCTGCGGACTGAAGCTTTCTTT. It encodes CASSPTGGLRTEAFF.

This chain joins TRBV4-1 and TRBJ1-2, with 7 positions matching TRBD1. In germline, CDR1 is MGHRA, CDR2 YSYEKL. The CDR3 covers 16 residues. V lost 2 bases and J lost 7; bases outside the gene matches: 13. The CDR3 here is CASSQYPAGGGTGYTF. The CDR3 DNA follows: TGCGCCAGCAGCCAATACCCGGCAGGGGGAGGTACTGGCTACACCTTC.

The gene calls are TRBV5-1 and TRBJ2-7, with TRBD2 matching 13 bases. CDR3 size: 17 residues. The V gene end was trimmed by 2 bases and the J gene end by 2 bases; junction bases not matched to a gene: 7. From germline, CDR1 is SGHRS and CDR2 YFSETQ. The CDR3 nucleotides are TGCGCCAGCAGCTTAGGAACTAGCGGGAGGGGAACCTACGAGCAGTACTTC. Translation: CASSLGTSGRGTYEQYF.

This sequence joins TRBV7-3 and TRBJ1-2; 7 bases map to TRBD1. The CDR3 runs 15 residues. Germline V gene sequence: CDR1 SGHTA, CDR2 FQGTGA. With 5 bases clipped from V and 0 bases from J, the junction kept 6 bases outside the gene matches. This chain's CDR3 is CASSPGGGTNYGYTF. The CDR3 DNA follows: TGTGCCAGCAGCCCAGGGGGAGGCACTAACTATGGCTACACCTTC.

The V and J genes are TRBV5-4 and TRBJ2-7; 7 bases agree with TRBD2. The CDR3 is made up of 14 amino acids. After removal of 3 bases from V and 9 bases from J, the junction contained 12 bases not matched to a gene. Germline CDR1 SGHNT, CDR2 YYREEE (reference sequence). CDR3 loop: CASSSSGGGQRQYF. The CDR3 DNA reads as TGTGCCAGCAGCTCCTCTGGCGGGGGTCAACGGCAGTACTTC.

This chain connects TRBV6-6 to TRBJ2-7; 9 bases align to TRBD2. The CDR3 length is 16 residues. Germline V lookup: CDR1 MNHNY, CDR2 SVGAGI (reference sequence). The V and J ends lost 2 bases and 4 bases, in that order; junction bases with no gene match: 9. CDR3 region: CASSYLAGGTNYEQYF. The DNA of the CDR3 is TGTGCCAGCAGTTACCTTGCGGGAGGGACCAATTACGAGCAGTACTTC.

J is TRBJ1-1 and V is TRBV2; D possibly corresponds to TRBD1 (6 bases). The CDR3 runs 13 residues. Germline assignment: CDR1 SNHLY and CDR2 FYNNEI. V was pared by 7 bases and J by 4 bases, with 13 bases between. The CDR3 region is CASIGRGITEAFF. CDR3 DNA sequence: TGTGCCAGCATAGGCAGGGGCATCACTGAAGCTTTCTTT.

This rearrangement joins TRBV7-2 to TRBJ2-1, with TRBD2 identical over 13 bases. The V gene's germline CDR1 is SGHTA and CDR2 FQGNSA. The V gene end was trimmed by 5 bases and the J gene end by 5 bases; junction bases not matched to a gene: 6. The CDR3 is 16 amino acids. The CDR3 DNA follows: TGTGCCAGCAGCAGGACTAGCGGGGGAGCCAACAATGAGCAGTTCTTC. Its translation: CASSRTSGGANNEQFF.

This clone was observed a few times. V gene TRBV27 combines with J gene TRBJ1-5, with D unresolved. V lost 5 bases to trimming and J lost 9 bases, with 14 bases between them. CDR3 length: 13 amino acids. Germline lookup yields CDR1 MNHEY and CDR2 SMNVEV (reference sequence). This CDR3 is CASSLSGLRPQHF. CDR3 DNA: TGTGCCAGCAGTCTTTCCGGTCTCCGGCCCCAGCATTTT.